Listed below are T cell receptor beta chains from one sample, sequenced in a study of blood T cell repertoires in COVID-19. TCRdb's table, derived via immunoSEQ multiplex PCR, lists solely in-frame clones and lacks some. The sample yields tens of thousands of clones, about three quarters seen once. The source material was peripheral blood. These receptor sequences come from a woman older than 75 with active or convalescent COVID-19. The CDR3 runs from the conserved cysteine through the conserved F or W. D genes are given only for firm matches. A clone size is listed for some rows: how often the clone was seen (once, few, many), or a class if it is expanded.

V,J,size,D,DNA,CDR3
TRBV29-1,TRBJ1-2,few,TRBD1,TGCAGCGGTTCCGGGACAGGCGGTTCGGGCGGCTACACCTTC,CSGSGTGGSGGYTF
TRBV24-1,TRBJ1-6,NA,NA,TGTGCCACCAGTGACCTTGGCAGACACTCCTATAATTCACCCCTCCACTTT,CATSDLGRHSYNSPLHF
TRBV24-1,TRBJ1-3,NA,TRBD1,TGTGCCACCAGTGATCCATCACAGGGGCTCACGGACACCATATATTTT,CATSDPSQGLTDTIYF
TRBV30,TRBJ1-1,once,TRBD1,TGTGCCTTGGAGGACGGGACAGGGGCTAACACTGAAGCTTTCTTT,CALEDGTGANTEAFF
TRBV5-6,TRBJ2-7,NA,NA,TGTGCCAGCAGCTCCCCAGGCCCCTACGAGCAGTACTTC,CASSSPGPYEQYF
TRBV19,TRBJ2-1,NA,NA,TGTGCCAGTAGTATAGGGGGCGGGGGCTCCAACTACAATGAGCAGTTCTTC,CASSIGGGGSNYNEQFF
TRBV6-2/TRBV6-3,TRBJ1-5,NA,NA,TGTGCCAGCAGTGGCGAGGTGTCCCAGCATTTT,CASSGEVSQHF
TRBV24-1,TRBJ1-4,NA,TRBD1,TGTGCCACCAGTGATCCCACCCGTGGACAGGATGAAAAACTGTTTTTT,CATSDPTRGQDEKLFF
TRBV5-8,TRBJ1-4,NA,NA,TGTGCCAGCAGCGTGGAGACAGTAACTAATGAAAAACTGTTTTTT,CASSVETVTNEKLFF
TRBV30,TRBJ1-2,NA,NA,TGTGCCTGGAGTGTACGTGGGGCGCTGGGCTACACCTTC,CAWSVRGALGYTF
TRBV27,TRBJ2-5,NA,TRBD2,TGTGCCAGCAGTTTATATGGAACTAGCGGGTTTCAAGAGACCCAGTACTTC,CASSLYGTSGFQETQYF
TRBV5-1,TRBJ2-7,NA,TRBD2,TGCGCCAGCAGCTTCACTAGCGGGTCGAGCTCCTACGAGCAGTACTTC,CASSFTSGSSSYEQYF
TRBV10-2,TRBJ1-2,NA,TRBD1,TGCGCCAGCACCAAGGGACAGAGCTATGGCTACACCTTC,CASTKGQSYGYTF
TRBV30,TRBJ2-3,NA,NA,TGTGCCTGGGGACAGACAGATACGCAGTATTTT,CAWGQTDTQYF
TRBV6-5,TRBJ2-3,NA,TRBD2,TGTGCCAGCTCTAGCGGGGGCACAGATACGCAGTATTTT,CASSSGGTDTQYF
TRBV5-1,TRBJ2-2,NA,TRBD2,TGCGCCAGCAGCTCGGGACTAGCGGCCGGGGAGCTGTTTTTT,CASSSGLAAGELFF